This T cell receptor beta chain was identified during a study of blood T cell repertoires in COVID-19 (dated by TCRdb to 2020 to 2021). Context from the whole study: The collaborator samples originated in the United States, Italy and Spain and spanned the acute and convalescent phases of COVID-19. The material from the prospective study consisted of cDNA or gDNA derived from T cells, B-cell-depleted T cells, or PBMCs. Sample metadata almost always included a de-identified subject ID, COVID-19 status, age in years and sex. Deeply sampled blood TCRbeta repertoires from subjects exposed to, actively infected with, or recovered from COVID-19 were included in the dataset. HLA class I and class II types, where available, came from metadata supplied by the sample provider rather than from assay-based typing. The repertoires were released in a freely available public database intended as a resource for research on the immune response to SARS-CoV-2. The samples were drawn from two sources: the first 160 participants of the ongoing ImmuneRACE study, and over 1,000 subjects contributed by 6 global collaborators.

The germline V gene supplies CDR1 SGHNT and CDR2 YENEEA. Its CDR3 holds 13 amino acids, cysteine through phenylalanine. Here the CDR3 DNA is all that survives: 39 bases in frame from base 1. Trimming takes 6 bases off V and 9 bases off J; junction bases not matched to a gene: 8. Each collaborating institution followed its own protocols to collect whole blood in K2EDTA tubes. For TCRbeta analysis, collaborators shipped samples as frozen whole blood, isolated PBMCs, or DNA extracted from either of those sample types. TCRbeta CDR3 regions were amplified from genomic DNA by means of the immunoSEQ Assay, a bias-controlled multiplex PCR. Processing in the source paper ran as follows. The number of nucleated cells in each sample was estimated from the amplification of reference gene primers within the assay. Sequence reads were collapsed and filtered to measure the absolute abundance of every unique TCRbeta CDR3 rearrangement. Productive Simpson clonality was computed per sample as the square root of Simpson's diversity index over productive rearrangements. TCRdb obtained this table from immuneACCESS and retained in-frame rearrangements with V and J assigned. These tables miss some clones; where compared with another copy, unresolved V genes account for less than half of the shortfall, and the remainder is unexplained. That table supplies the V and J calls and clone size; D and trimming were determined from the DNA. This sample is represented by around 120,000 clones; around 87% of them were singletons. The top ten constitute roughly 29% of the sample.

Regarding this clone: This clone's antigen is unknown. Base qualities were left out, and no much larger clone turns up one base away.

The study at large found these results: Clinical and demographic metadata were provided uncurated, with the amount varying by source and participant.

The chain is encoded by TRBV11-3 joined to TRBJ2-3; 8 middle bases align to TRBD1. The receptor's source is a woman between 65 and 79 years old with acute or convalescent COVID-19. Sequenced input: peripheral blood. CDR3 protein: CASSPGQGLTQYF. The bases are TGTGCCAGCAGTCCCGGACAGGGATTGACGCAGTATTTT. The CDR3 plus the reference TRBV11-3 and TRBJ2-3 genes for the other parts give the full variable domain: EAGVVQSPRYKIIEKKQPVAFWCNPISGHNTLYWYLQNLGQGPELLIRYENEEAVDDSQLPKDRFSAERLKGVDSTLKIQPAELGDSAVYLCASSPGQGLTQYFGPGTRLTVL.